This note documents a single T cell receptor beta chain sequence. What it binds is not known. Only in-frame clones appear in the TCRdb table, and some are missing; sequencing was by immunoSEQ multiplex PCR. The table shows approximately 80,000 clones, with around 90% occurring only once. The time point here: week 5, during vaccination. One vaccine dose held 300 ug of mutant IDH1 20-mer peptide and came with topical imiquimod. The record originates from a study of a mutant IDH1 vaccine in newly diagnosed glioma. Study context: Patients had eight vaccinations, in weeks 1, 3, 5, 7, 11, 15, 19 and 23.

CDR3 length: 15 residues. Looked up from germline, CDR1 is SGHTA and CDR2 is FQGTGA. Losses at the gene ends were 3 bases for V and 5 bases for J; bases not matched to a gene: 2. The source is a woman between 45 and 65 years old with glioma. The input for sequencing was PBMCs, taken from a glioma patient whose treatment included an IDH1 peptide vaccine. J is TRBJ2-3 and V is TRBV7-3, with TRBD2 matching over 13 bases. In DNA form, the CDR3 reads TGTGCCAGCAGCTTGACTAGCGGGAGGTTAGATACGCAGTATTTT. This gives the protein CASSLTSGRLDTQYF.